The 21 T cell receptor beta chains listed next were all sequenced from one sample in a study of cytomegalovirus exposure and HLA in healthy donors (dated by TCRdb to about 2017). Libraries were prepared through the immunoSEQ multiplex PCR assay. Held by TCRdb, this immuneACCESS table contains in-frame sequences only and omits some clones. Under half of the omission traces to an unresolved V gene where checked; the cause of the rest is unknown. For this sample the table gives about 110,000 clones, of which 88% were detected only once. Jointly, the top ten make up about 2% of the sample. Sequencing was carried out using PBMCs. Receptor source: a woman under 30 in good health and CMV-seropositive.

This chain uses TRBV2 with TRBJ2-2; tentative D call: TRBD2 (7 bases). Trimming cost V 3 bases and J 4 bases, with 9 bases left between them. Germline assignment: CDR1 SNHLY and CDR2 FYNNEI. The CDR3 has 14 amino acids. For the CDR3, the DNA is TGTGCCAGCAGTGATGGGGGGGCCACCGGGGAGCTGTTTTTT. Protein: CASSDGGATGELFF.

The CDR3 here is CASSMVDGSYGYTF. The DNA of the CDR3 is TGTGCCAGTAGTATGGTGGACGGGAGCTATGGCTACACCTTC. This chain uses TRBV19 with TRBJ1-2; D remains ambiguous. Germline values: CDR1 LNHDA, CDR2 SQIVND (reference sequence). V was shortened by 3 bases and J by 4 bases, with 12 bases between the two germline ends. There are 14 residues in the CDR3. The full variable domain, in which reference TRBV19 and TRBJ1-2 provide the parts outside the CDR3, is DGGITQSPKYLFRKEGQNVTLSCEQNLNHDAMYWYRQDPGQGLRLIYYSQIVNDFQKGDIAEGYSVSREKKESFPLTVTSAQKNPTAFYLCASSMVDGSYGYTFGSGTRLTVV.

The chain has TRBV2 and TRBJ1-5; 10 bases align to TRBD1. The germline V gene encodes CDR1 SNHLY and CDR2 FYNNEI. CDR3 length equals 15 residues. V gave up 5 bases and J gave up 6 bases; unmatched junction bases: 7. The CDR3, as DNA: TGTGCCAGCAGTTCGACAGGGGGCTTTAGTCAGCCCCAGCATTTT. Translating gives CASSSTGGFSQPQHF.

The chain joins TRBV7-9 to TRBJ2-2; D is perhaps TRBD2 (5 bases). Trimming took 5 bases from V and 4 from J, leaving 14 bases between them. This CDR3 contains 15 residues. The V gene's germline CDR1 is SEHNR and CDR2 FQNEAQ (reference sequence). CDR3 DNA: TGTGCCAGCAGCCGACGGGATCCCCCCACCGGGGAGCTGTTTTTT. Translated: CASSRRDPPTGELFF.

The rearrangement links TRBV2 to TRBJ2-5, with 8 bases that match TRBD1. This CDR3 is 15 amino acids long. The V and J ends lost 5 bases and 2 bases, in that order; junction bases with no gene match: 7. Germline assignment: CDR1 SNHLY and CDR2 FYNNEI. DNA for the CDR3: TGTGCCAGCAGTTGGACAGGGACTGAACAAGAGACCCAGTACTTC. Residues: CASSWTGTEQETQYF.

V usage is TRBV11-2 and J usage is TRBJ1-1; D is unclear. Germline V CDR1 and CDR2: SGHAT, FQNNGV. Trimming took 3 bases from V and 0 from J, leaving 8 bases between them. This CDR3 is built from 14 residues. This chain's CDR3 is CASSFRHVNTEAFF. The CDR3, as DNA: TGTGCCAGCAGCTTCCGACACGTGAACACTGAAGCTTTCTTT.

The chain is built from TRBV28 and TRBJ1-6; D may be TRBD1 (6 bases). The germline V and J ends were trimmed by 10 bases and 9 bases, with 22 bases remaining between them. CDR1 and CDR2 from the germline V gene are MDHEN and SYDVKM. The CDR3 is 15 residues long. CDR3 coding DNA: TGTGCCACCCGGGGCGGGGGGCTCGGGAGTTCACCCCTCCACTTT. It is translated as CATRGGGLGSSPLHF.

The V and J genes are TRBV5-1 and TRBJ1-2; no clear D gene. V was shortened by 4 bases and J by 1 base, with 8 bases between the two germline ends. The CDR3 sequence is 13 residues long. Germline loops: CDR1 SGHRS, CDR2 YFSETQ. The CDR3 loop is CASSLAHNYGYTF. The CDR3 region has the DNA TGCGCCAGCAGCCTGGCCCATAACTATGGCTACACCTTC. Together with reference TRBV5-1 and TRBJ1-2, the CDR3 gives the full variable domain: KAGVTQTPRYLIKTRGQQVTLSCSPISGHRSVSWYQQTPGQGLQFLFEYFSETQRNKGNFPGRFSGRQFSNSRSEMNVSTLELGDSALYLCASSLAHNYGYTFGSGTRLTVV.

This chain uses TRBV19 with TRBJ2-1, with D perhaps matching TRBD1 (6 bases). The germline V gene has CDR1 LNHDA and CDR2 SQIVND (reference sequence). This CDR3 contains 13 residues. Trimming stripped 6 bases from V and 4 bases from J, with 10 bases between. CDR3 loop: CASSSGQYNEQFF. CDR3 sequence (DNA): TGTGCCAGTAGCTCCGGACAGTACAATGAGCAGTTCTTC. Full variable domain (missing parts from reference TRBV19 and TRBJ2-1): DGGITQSPKYLFRKEGQNVTLSCEQNLNHDAMYWYRQDPGQGLRLIYYSQIVNDFQKGDIAEGYSVSREKKESFPLTVTSAQKNPTAFYLCASSSGQYNEQFFGPGTRLTVL.

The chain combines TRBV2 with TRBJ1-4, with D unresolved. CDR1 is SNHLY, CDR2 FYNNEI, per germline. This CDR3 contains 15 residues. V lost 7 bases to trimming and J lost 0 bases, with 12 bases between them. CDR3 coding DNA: TGTGCCAGCACCACAGCCGGAACAACTAATGAAAAACTGTTTTTT. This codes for CASTTAGTTNEKLFF.

The CDR3 DNA reads as TGTGCCAGCAGCTTCCGGACAGGGACCACTGAAGCTTTCTTT. Its protein is CASSFRTGTTEAFF. The genes are TRBV7-9 and TRBJ1-1; 8 nucleotides align to TRBD1. The CDR3 length is 14 residues. V was clipped by 3 bases and J by 4 bases; unmatched bases: 4. Germline V gene sequence: CDR1 SEHNR, CDR2 FQNEAQ (reference sequence).

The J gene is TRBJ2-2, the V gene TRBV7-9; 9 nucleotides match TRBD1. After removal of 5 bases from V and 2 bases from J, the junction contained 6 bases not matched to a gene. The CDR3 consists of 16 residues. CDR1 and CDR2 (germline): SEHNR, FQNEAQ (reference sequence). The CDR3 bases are TGTGCCAGCAGCCAAGACAGGGGGATTAACACCGGGGAGCTGTTTTTT. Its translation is CASSQDRGINTGELFF.

The CDR3 loop reads CASSEGRQGAGSPLHF. The CDR3 region has the DNA TGTGCCAGCAGCGAGGGGAGGCAGGGGGCGGGTTCACCCCTCCACTTT. The chain combines TRBV7-9 with TRBJ1-6, with 8 bases fitting TRBD1. Trimming cost V 5 bases and J 9 bases; bases outside gene matches: 12. Germline-derived CDR1 and CDR2 are SEHNR and FQNEAQ (reference sequence). The CDR3 extends over 16 amino acids.

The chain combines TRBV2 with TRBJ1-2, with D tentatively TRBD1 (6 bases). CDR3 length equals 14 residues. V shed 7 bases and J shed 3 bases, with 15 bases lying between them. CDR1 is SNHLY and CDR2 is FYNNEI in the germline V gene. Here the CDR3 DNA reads TGTGCCAGCATGACCGTTGAGGGGGACTATGGCTACACCTTC. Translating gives CASMTVEGDYGYTF.

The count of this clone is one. The CDR3 bases are TGTGCCAGCACCCTGGGGCCAGGGGATGAAAAACTGTTTTTT. This sequence encodes CASTLGPGDEKLFF. This chain joins TRBV2 and TRBJ1-4, with D perhaps matching TRBD1 (6 bases). CDR1 is SNHLY, CDR2 FYNNEI, per germline. V shed 7 bases and J shed 6 bases, with 15 bases lying between them. This CDR3 is built from 14 residues. The complete variable domain, with remaining parts taken from reference TRBV2 and TRBJ1-4, reads EPEVTQTPSHQVTQMGQEVILRCVPISNHLYFYWYRQILGQKVEFLVSFYNNEISEKSEIFDDQFSVERPDGSNFTLKIRSTKLEDSAMYFCASTLGPGDEKLFFGSGTQLSVL.

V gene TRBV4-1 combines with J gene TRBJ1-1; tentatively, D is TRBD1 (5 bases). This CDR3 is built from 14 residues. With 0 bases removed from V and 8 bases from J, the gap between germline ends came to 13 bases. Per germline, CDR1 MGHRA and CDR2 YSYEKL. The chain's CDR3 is CASSQEIAGPEAFF. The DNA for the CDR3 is TGCGCCAGCAGCCAAGAGATCGCAGGGCCCGAAGCTTTCTTT.

The CDR3 region is CASSLAQGAQPQHF. The CDR3 coding sequence is TGTGCCAGCAGTTTGGCACAGGGGGCTCAGCCCCAGCATTTT. The V and J genes are TRBV27 and TRBJ1-5, with 9 bases that match TRBD1. The CDR3 consists of 14 residues. Germline V CDR1 and CDR2: MNHEY, SMNVEV (reference sequence). With V trimmed by 3 bases and J by 6 bases, 3 bases remained unmatched.

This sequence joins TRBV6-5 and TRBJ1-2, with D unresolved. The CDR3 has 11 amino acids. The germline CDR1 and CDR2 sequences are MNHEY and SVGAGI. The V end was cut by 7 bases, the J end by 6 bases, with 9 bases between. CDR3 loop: CASKEADGYTF. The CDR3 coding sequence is TGTGCCAGCAAAGAGGCTGATGGCTACACCTTC.

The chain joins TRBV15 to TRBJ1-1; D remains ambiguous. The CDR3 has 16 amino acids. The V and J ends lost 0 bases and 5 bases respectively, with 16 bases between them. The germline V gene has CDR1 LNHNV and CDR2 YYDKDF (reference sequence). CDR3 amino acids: CATSRDRTGGRTEAFF. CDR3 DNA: TGTGCCACCAGCAGAGATCGTACGGGAGGGAGAACTGAAGCTTTCTTT.

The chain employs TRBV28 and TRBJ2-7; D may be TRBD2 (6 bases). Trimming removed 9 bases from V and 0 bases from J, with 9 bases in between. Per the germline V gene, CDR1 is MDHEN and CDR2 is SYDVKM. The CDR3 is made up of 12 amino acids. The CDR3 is CASTGSSYEQYV. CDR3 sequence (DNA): TGTGCCAGTACCGGGAGCTCCTACGAGCAGTACGTC.

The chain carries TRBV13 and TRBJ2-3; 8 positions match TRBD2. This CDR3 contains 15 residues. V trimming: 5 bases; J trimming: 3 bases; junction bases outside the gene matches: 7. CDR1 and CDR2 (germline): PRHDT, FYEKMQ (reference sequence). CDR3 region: CASSVGAGETDTQYF. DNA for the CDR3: TGTGCCAGCAGCGTGGGAGCGGGGGAGACAGATACGCAGTATTTT.